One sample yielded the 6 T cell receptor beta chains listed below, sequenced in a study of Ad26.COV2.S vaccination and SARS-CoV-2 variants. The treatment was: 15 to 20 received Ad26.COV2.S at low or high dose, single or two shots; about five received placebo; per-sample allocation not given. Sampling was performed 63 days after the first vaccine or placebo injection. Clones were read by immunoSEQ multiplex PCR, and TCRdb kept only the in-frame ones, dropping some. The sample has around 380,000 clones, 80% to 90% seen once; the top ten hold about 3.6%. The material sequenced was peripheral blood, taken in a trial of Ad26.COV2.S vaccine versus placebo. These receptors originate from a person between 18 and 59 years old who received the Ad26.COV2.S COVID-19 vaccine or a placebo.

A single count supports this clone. CDR3 residues: CASSIAPGGRTEKLFF. CDR3 sequence (DNA): TGTGCCAGTAGTATAGCCCCAGGGGGGCGGACTGAAAAACTGTTTTTT. The V and J genes are TRBV19 and TRBJ1-4, with 7 bases aligning to TRBD1. The CDR3 runs 16 residues. The J segment lost 7 bases and the V segment lost 1 base, leaving 9 bases of the junction unmatched. In germline, CDR1 is LNHDA, CDR2 SQIVND (reference sequence).

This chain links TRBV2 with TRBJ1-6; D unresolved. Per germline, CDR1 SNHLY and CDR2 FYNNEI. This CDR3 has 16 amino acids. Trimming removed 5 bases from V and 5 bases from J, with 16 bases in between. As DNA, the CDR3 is TGTGCCAGCAGTAAAAAGGCACAGCAGGATAATTCACCCCTCCACTTT. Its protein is CASSKKAQQDNSPLHF.

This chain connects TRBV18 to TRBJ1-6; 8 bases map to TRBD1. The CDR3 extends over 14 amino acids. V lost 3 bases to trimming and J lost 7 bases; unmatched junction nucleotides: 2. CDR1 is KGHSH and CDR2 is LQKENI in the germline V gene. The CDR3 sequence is CASSPRDRNSPLHF. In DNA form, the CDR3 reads TGTGCCAGCTCACCTAGGGACAGGAATTCACCCCTCCACTTT.

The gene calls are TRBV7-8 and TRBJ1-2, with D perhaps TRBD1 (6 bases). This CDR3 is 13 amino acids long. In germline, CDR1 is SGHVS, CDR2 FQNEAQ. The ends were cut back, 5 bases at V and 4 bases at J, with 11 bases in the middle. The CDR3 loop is CASSPDRIYGYTF. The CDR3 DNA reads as TGTGCCAGCAGCCCTGACAGGATCTATGGCTACACCTTC.

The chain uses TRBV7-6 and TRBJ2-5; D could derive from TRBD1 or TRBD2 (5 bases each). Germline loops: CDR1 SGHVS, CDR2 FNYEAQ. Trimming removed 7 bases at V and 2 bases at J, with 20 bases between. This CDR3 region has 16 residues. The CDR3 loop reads CASIPSGQGGQETQYF. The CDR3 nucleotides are TGTGCCAGCATCCCCTCCGGGCAGGGCGGGCAAGAGACCCAGTACTTC.

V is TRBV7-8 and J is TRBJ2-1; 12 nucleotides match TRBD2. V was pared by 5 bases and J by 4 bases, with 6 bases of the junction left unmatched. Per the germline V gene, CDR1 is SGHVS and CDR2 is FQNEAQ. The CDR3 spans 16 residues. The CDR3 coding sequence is TGTGCCAGCAGCCCCGCGACTAGCGGGGGTTACAATGAGCAGTTCTTC. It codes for CASSPATSGGYNEQFF.